The 19 T cell receptor beta chains in this list originate from one sample, sequenced in a study of blood T cell repertoires in COVID-19. TCRdb's copy holds only in-frame clones and misses some; the assay was immunoSEQ multiplex PCR. Here the sample spans 35,000 to 45,000 clones, roughly nine tenths being singletons. Sequencing input: peripheral blood. The source of these receptors is a man aged 45-65 years with active COVID-19.

This chain joins TRBV5-1 and TRBJ2-3; D perhaps matches TRBD1 (5 bases). V was shortened by 5 bases and J by 0 bases, with 13 bases between the two germline ends. The length of the CDR3 is 15 residues. Germline CDR1 SGHRS, CDR2 YFSETQ. The chain's CDR3 is CASSNRQSSTDTQYF. CDR3 coding DNA: TGCGCCAGCAGTAACAGACAGTCCAGCACAGATACGCAGTATTTT.

The CDR3 bases are TGTGCCAGCAGTAGAACCCCGGGACTAGCGGATACAGATACGCAGTATTTT. This sequence encodes CASSRTPGLADTDTQYF. The chain recombines TRBV6-2 or TRBV6-3 with TRBJ2-3; 11 bases are shared with TRBD2. This CDR3 is built from 17 residues. The germline V gene encodes CDR1 MNHEY and CDR2 SVGEGT. J was trimmed by 3 bases and V by 5 bases; bases with no gene match: 10.

The rearrangement uses TRBV21-1 and TRBJ1-1; the tabulated D call, TRBD1, remains unverified against the DNA. TRBV21-1 is a pseudogene locus. This CDR3 is 14 amino acids long. The CDR3: CASSRQGKTTEAFF. CDR3 sequence (DNA): TGTGCCAGCAGCCGACAGGGGAAAACCACTGAAGCTTTCTTT.

This chain joins TRBV7-2 and TRBJ1-6; 7 bases map to TRBD1. J gave up 11 bases and V 1 base, and 11 bases lay outside the gene matches. Germline V gene lookup returns CDR1 SGHTA and CDR2 FQGNSA. The CDR3 is made up of 16 amino acids. The CDR3 DNA follows: TGTGCCAGCAGCTTAGTAACAGGGGCTCCCTTGGCACCCCTCCACTTT. This gives the protein CASSLVTGAPLAPLHF.

This chain connects TRBV5-1 to TRBJ1-1; D remains ambiguous. Trimming shortened V by 4 bases and J by 4 bases, and 14 bases separated the two germline ends. CDR1 and CDR2 (germline): SGHRS, YFSETQ. The CDR3 consists of 14 residues. CDR3 nucleotides: TGCGCCAGCAGCCTGGGAACACGAACCACTGAAGCTTTCTTT. Translated, it gives CASSLGTRTTEAFF.

V gene TRBV5-1 combines with J gene TRBJ2-1; 7 bases map to TRBD1. The CDR3 is 15 residues long. Germline CDR1 is SGHRS and CDR2 is YFSETQ. Trimming removed 4 bases from V and 10 bases from J; junction bases left unmatched: 14. CDR3 residues: CASSRSGGLSLEQFF. CDR3 sequence (DNA): TGCGCCAGCAGCAGGTCAGGGGGTCTTAGCTTAGAGCAGTTCTTC.

The chain uses TRBV3-1 (or the pseudogene TRBV3-2) and TRBJ2-2; a weak D match, TRBD2 (5 bases). Germline V gene sequence: CDR1 LGHDT, CDR2 YNNKEL (reference sequence). V was shortened by 1 base and J by 6 bases, with 21 bases between the two germline ends. The CDR3 runs 18 residues. CDR3 DNA: TGTGCCAGCAGCCAAGCGAGGGTCGGGATCGGCAGCGCCGGGGAGCTGTTTTTT. Translated: CASSQARVGIGSAGELFF.

The chain combines TRBV2 with TRBJ1-4; a weak D match, TRBD1 (5 bases). Germline V gives CDR1 SNHLY, CDR2 FYNNEI. The CDR3 spans 14 residues. Deletions cut 3 bases from V and 5 bases from J, with 10 bases between. In DNA, the CDR3 is TGTGCCAGCAGTGAGCTCAGGGCGAATGAAAAACTGTTTTTT. Its protein is CASSELRANEKLFF.

This clone showed up just once. The V call is TRBV6-5, the J call TRBJ1-2; 7 positions match TRBD1. Germline trimming cut 6 bases from V and 5 bases from J; bases unmatched to any gene: 9. The germline V gene has CDR1 MNHEY and CDR2 SVGAGI. The CDR3 covers 14 residues. The CDR3 region has the DNA TGTGCCAGCAGACCCGAGGGGACAGCATATGGCTACACCTTC. Protein: CASRPEGTAYGYTF.

This rearrangement joins TRBV19 to TRBJ2-3; D is possibly TRBD2 (6 bases). Germline CDR1 is LNHDA and CDR2 is SQIVND (reference sequence). The CDR3 consists of 14 residues. V dropped 7 bases and J dropped 5 bases, with 16 bases sitting between them. The CDR3 sequence is CASNLGLAKDTQYF. For the CDR3, the DNA is TGTGCCAGTAACCTGGGGCTAGCGAAAGATACGCAGTATTTT. Using reference TRBV19 and TRBJ2-3 for the parts outside the CDR3, the full variable domain is DGGITQSPKYLFRKEGQNVTLSCEQNLNHDAMYWYRQDPGQGLRLIYYSQIVNDFQKGDIAEGYSVSREKKESFPLTVTSAQKNPTAFYLCASNLGLAKDTQYFGPGTRLTVL.

The rearrangement uses TRBV21-1 and TRBJ2-5; whether TRBD2, the table's D call, matches the DNA was not checked. TRBV21-1 is designated a pseudogene. This CDR3 region has 16 residues. The CDR3 sequence: CASSNLLSGEQETQYF. The CDR3 nucleotides are TGTGCCAGCAGCAATTTACTTTCTGGAGAACAAGAGACCCAGTACTTC.

This clone was detected a few times. V gene TRBV28 combines with J gene TRBJ1-5, with TRBD1 matching 9 bases. The germline CDR1 and CDR2 sequences are MDHEN and SYDVKM. Losses at the gene ends were 10 bases for V and 6 bases for J; bases not matched to a gene: 10. There are 14 residues in the CDR3. CDR3 amino acids: CATVTGTGSQPQHF. The CDR3 bases are TGTGCCACCGTTACCGGGACAGGGAGTCAGCCCCAGCATTTT. The complete variable domain, with remaining parts taken from reference TRBV28 and TRBJ1-5, reads DVKVTQSSRYLVKRTGEKVFLECVQDMDHENMFWYRQDPGLGLRLIYFSYDVKMKEKGDIPEGYSVSREKKERFSLILESASTNQTSMYLCATVTGTGSQPQHFGDGTRLSIL.

The chain couples TRBV20-1 to TRBJ2-5, with 8 bases matching TRBD2. Per germline, CDR1 DFQATT and CDR2 SNEGSKA (reference sequence). V lost 8 bases and J lost 2; bases outside the gene matches: 1. The CDR3 sequence is 11 residues long. CDR3 sequence reads: CSLAGQETQYF. DNA of the CDR3: TGCAGTTTAGCGGGACAAGAGACCCAGTACTTC.

The V call is TRBV9, the J call TRBJ2-3; tentatively, D is TRBD1 (6 bases). From germline, CDR1 is SGDLS and CDR2 YYNGEE. V lost 0 bases and J 0 bases, leaving 11 bases between the germline ends. The CDR3 covers 16 residues. The CDR3 nucleotides read TGTGCCAGCAGCGTAGCTGCGAGGGGGAGCACAGATACGCAGTATTTT. As protein: CASSVAARGSTDTQYF.

The genes are TRBV9 and TRBJ2-2; 7 bases are shared with TRBD2. V gave up 4 bases and J gave up 2 bases; unmatched junction bases: 8. This CDR3 has 16 amino acids. The germline CDR1 and CDR2 sequences are SGDLS and YYNGEE. This chain's CDR3 is CASSPRGDYNTGELFF. The CDR3 DNA is TGTGCCAGCAGCCCCCGCGGGGACTACAACACCGGGGAGCTGTTTTTT.

The chain is built from TRBV19 and TRBJ2-1, with 8 bases fitting TRBD2. The CDR3 is 17 residues long. The V and J ends lost 3 bases and 1 base, in that order; junction bases with no gene match: 8. The germline V gene has CDR1 LNHDA and CDR2 SQIVND (reference sequence). The CDR3 DNA reads TGTGCCAGTAGTATTCTCCAGGCTAGCGGGTCCTACAATGAGCAGTTCTTC. Protein sequence: CASSILQASGSYNEQFF.

This clone was seen once. The chain has TRBV18 and TRBJ2-5; maybe TRBD2 (6 bases). This CDR3 comprises 14 residues. V lost 2 bases to trimming and J lost 5 bases, with 12 bases between them. The germline V gene encodes CDR1 KGHSH and CDR2 LQKENI. The CDR3 DNA sequence: TGTGCCAGCTCACCAGCCGGGGGTACCGAGACCCAGTACTTC. Protein sequence: CASSPAGGTETQYF.

Written as DNA, the CDR3 is TGTGCCAGCAGCCCCTTAAGCGTGGTGAACACTGAAGCTTTCTTT. Translated, it gives CASSPLSVVNTEAFF. The chain combines TRBV14 with TRBJ1-1; D not resolved. The CDR3 extends over 15 amino acids. Germline lookup yields CDR1 SGHDN and CDR2 FVKESK. Trimming left V 4 bases short and J 0 bases short, with 12 bases between.

The chain is built from TRBV5-1 and TRBJ2-1, with 7 bases fitting TRBD1. Germline CDR1 and CDR2: SGHRS and YFSETQ. The J segment lost 7 bases and the V segment lost 5 bases, leaving 12 bases of the junction unmatched. The CDR3 consists of 15 residues. As DNA, the CDR3 is TGCGCCAGCAGTCGGACAGGAGAAAGAAATAATGAGCAGTTCTTC. Protein sequence: CASSRTGERNNEQFF. Looking up the rest from reference TRBV5-1 and TRBJ2-1 gives the full variable domain: KAGVTQTPRYLIKTRGQQVTLSCSPISGHRSVSWYQQTPGQGLQFLFEYFSETQRNKGNFPGRFSGRQFSNSRSEMNVSTLELGDSALYLCASSRTGERNNEQFFGPGTRLTVL.